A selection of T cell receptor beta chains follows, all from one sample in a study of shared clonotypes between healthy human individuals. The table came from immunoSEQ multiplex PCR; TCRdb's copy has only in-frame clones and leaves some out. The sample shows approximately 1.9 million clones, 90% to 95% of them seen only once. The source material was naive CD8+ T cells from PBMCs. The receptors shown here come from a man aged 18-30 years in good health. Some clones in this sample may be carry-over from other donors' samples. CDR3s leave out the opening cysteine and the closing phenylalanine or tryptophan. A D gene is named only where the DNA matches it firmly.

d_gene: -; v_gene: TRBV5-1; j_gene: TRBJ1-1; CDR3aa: ASSSRTRPEAF
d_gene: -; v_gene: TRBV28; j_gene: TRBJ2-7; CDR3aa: ASSPLVGGHSYSYEQY
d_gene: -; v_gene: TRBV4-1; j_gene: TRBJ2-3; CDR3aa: ASSQAGLDSTDTQY
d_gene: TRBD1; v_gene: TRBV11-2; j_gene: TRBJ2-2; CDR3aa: ASSLTAGTANTGELF
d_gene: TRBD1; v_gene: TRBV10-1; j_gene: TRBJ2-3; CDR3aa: ASRRNRAGQGTDTQY
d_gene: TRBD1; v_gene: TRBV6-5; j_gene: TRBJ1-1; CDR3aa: ASRRDRADTEAF
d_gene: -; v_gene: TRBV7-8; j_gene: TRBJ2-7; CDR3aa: AIKRWSDSYEQY
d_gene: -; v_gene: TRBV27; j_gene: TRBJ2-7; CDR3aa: ASSLWLGTYEQY
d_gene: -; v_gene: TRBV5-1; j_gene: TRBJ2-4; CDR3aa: ASSPSILVAKNIQY
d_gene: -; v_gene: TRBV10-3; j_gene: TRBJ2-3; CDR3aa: AISEGGFTDTQY
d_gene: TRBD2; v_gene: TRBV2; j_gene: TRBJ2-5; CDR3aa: ASSERGLGAGAYQETQY
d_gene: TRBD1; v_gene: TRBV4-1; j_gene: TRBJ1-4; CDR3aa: ASGRVRGSVPNNEKLF
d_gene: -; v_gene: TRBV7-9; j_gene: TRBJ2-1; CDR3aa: ASSSTSPLPNEQF
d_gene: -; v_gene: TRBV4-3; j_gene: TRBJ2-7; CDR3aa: ASSQDGPRAGYEQY
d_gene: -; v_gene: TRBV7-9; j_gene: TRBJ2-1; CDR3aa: ASSSRDTQNNEQF
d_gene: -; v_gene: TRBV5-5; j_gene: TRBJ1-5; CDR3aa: ASSLTGGASNQPQH
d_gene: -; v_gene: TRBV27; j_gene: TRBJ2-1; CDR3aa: ASSKGMSNEQF
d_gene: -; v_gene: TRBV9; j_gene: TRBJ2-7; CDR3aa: ASSPSSGGSHSYEQY
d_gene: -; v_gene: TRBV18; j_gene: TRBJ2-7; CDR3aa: ASSPIGTYEQY
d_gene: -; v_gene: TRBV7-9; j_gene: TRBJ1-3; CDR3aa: ASSRERGDTIY
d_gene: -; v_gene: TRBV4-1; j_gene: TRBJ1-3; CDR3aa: ASSQDTTQGNTIY
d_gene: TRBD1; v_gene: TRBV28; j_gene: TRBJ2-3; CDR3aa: ASTLTGGAPDTQY